The 32 T cell receptor beta chains presented below share a single source sample, sequenced in a study of cytomegalovirus exposure and HLA in healthy donors. The PCR made use of 60 Vbeta and 13 Jbeta primers. The protocol was immunoSEQ multiplex PCR, while the TCRdb copy is restricted to in-frame clones and leaves out a portion. The table records roughly 110,000 clones, 82% of them present only once. Sequenced input: PBMCs. These TCRs come from a woman younger than 30 in good health and CMV-seronegative.

The chain has TRBV5-1 and TRBJ1-2, with 7 bases that match TRBD1. V was clipped by 4 bases and J by 0 bases; unmatched bases: 3. The CDR3 covers 14 residues. Germline V CDR1 and CDR2: SGHRS, YFSETQ. This CDR3 is CASSRTGPNYGYTF. Here the CDR3 DNA reads TGCGCCAGCAGCCGGACAGGACCTAACTATGGCTACACCTTC. The full variable domain, rest sourced from reference TRBV5-1 and TRBJ1-2, is KAGVTQTPRYLIKTRGQQVTLSCSPISGHRSVSWYQQTPGQGLQFLFEYFSETQRNKGNFPGRFSGRQFSNSRSEMNVSTLELGDSALYLCASSRTGPNYGYTFGSGTRLTVV.

This chain uses TRBV5-1 with TRBJ2-5; tentative D call: TRBD1 (6 bases). The CDR3 has 15 residues. Germline V lookup: CDR1 SGHRS, CDR2 YFSETQ. Trimming pared 6 bases from V and 5 bases from J, leaving 20 bases between. The CDR3 region has the DNA TGCGCCAGCAAATTTGTGGACAGAAAAGGGGAGACCCAGTACTTC. It specifies CASKFVDRKGETQYF.

The V gene is TRBV7-8, the J gene TRBJ2-3; TRBD1 matches 8 bases. V dropped 5 bases and J dropped 6; count of bases not matched to a gene: 7. The CDR3 sequence is 14 residues long. Germline V gene sequence: CDR1 SGHVS, CDR2 FQNEAQ. CDR3 in amino acids: CASSLGQGLDTQYF. The DNA of the CDR3 is TGTGCCAGCAGCCTCGGACAGGGATTGGATACGCAGTATTTT.

V and J are TRBV5-5 and TRBJ1-1, with 9 bases fitting TRBD1. Losses at the gene ends were 5 bases for V and 4 bases for J; bases not matched to a gene: 9. Germline CDR1 and CDR2: SGHKS and YYEKEE (reference sequence). There are 15 residues in the CDR3. The CDR3 is CASRTGQGRSTEAFF. In DNA, the CDR3 is TGTGCCAGCAGAACTGGACAGGGGAGATCCACTGAAGCTTTCTTT. Full variable domain (outside the CDR3, taken from reference TRBV5-5 and TRBJ1-1): DAGVTQSPTHLIKTRGQQVTLRCSPISGHKSVSWYQQVLGQGPQFIFQYYEKEERGRGNFPDRFSARQFPNYSSELNVNALLLGDSALYLCASRTGQGRSTEAFFGQGTRLTVV.

CDR3 sequence reads: CASSSTPDYGYTF. CDR3 DNA: TGTGCCAGCAGCTCTACCCCGGACTATGGCTACACCTTC. The chain employs TRBV6-5 and TRBJ1-2; the D is unclear. V lost 6 bases, J lost 3 bases, and 11 bases lay in between. Germline values: CDR1 MNHEY, CDR2 SVGAGI. The CDR3 contains 13 residues.

The chain is built from TRBV27 and TRBJ2-7; maybe TRBD2 (6 bases). The V end was cut by 4 bases, the J end by 3 bases, with 16 bases between. The CDR3 is made up of 15 amino acids. Germline CDR1 reads MNHEY; CDR2 reads SMNVEV (reference sequence). CDR3 protein: CASSSRLGGLYEQYF. In DNA form, the CDR3 reads TGTGCCAGCAGTTCCCGTCTTGGGGGACTCTACGAGCAGTACTTC.

The gene calls are TRBV5-6 and TRBJ1-1; 11 positions match TRBD1. This CDR3 spans 16 amino acids. J was trimmed by 0 bases and V by 4 bases; bases with no gene match: 5. Germline V gene lookup returns CDR1 SGHDT and CDR2 YYEEEE. DNA of the CDR3: TGTGCCAGCAGCCGGGGACAGGGGGAAGTGAACACTGAAGCTTTCTTT. As protein: CASSRGQGEVNTEAFF.

The chain links TRBV6-4 to TRBJ2-1; 13 nucleotides match TRBD2. From germline, CDR1 is MRHNA and CDR2 SNTAGT. The CDR3 extends over 15 amino acids. Trimming took 4 bases from V and 9 from J; bases not matched to a gene: 6. DNA for the CDR3: TGTGCCAGCAGTGCGCAGGGACTAGCGGGGTCTGAGCAGTTCTTC. Its protein product is CASSAQGLAGSEQFF.

This chain connects TRBV5-1 to TRBJ1-3; D ambiguous. The CDR3 covers 15 residues. Trimming left V 0 bases short and J 0 bases short, with 7 bases between. Germline CDR1 and CDR2: SGHRS and YFSETQ. The CDR3 coding sequence is TGCGCCAGCAGCTTGGACGGTCACTCTGGAAACACCATATATTTT. Its translation: CASSLDGHSGNTIYF.

The CDR3 loop is CASSRQADRGTQHF. The CDR3 nucleotides are TGTGCCAGCAGTCGGCAAGCAGACAGGGGGACCCAGCATTTT. V is TRBV28 and J is TRBJ1-5; TRBD1 agrees at 9 bases. In germline, CDR1 is MDHEN, CDR2 SYDVKM. The V and J ends lost 5 bases and 11 bases, in that order; junction bases with no gene match: 10. The length of the CDR3 is 14 residues. Full variable domain (remainder filled in from reference TRBV28 and TRBJ1-5): DVKVTQSSRYLVKRTGEKVFLECVQDMDHENMFWYRQDPGLGLRLIYFSYDVKMKEKGDIPEGYSVSREKKERFSLILESASTNQTSMYLCASSRQADRGTQHFGDGTRLSIL.

The chain uses TRBV7-2 and TRBJ2-1; 9 bases are shared with TRBD2. V lost 6 bases, J lost 8 bases, and 17 bases stayed unmatched. CDR3 length: 17 residues. In germline, CDR1 is SGHTA, CDR2 FQGNSA. DNA for the CDR3: TGTGCCAGCAGGCGGGGCGGGAGGGGGATAGGTCTTGATGAGCAGTTCTTC. Protein sequence: CASRRGGRGIGLDEQFF.

V usage is TRBV19 and J usage is TRBJ1-3, with D unresolved. V shed 10 bases and J shed 0 bases, with 13 bases lying between them. The CDR3 has 14 residues. CDR1 LNHDA and CDR2 SQIVND come from the germline V gene (reference sequence). CDR3 DNA: TGTGCCACCAACTTCGAGGGCTCTGGAAACACCATATATTTT. Its protein product is CATNFEGSGNTIYF.

This chain uses TRBV19 with TRBJ2-7; TRBD2 aligns across 7 bases. CDR3 length equals 15 residues. V shed 4 bases, J shed 1 base, and the junction held 7 bases outside the gene matches. Germline V gene sequence: CDR1 LNHDA, CDR2 SQIVND (reference sequence). CDR3 amino acids: CASSTSREPSYEQYF. The DNA of the CDR3 is TGTGCCAGTAGTACCTCGCGGGAGCCTTCCTACGAGCAGTACTTC. Full variable domain (rest looked up from reference TRBV19 and TRBJ2-7): DGGITQSPKYLFRKEGQNVTLSCEQNLNHDAMYWYRQDPGQGLRLIYYSQIVNDFQKGDIAEGYSVSREKKESFPLTVTSAQKNPTAFYLCASSTSREPSYEQYFGPGTRLTVT.

The rearrangement uses TRBV11-2 and TRBJ1-3; D might be TRBD1 (5 bases). V was pared by 4 bases and J by 4 bases, with 11 bases between. The CDR3 totals 14 residues. The germline gives CDR1 SGHAT, CDR2 FQNNGV. The CDR3 DNA is TGTGCCAGCAGCTCAAGGGGCAGGGGAAACACCATATATTTT. Protein product: CASSSRGRGNTIYF.

The chain links TRBV7-9 to TRBJ2-5; D may be TRBD1 (6 bases). This CDR3 is built from 14 residues. Germline CDR1 SEHNR, CDR2 FQNEAQ (reference sequence). The germline V and J ends were trimmed by 4 bases and 5 bases, with 14 bases remaining between them. DNA of the CDR3: TGTGCCAGCAGCTATTCACGGACAGTGGAGACCCAGTACTTC. Protein product: CASSYSRTVETQYF.

This rearrangement joins TRBV5-1 to TRBJ2-2; 9 bases fit TRBD1. The germline gives CDR1 SGHRS, CDR2 YFSETQ. The CDR3 covers 14 residues. With V trimmed by 7 bases and J by 3 bases, 4 bases remained unmatched. CDR3: CASYRTGDTGELFF. As DNA, the CDR3 is TGCGCCAGCTACCGGACAGGGGACACCGGGGAGCTGTTTTTT.

The chain combines TRBV7-9 with TRBJ2-3; TRBD1 matches 7 bases. The V segment lost 0 bases and the J segment 1 base; nucleotides outside the gene matches: 10. Germline V CDR1 and CDR2: SEHNR, FQNEAQ (reference sequence). The CDR3 covers 18 residues. Written as DNA, the CDR3 is TGTGCCAGCAGCTTAGCACAGGGGAATCCACCTGGCACAGATACGCAGTATTTT. It codes for CASSLAQGNPPGTDTQYF.

This chain joins TRBV5-1 and TRBJ2-5, with D perhaps matching TRBD1 (6 bases). Looked up from germline, CDR1 is SGHRS and CDR2 is YFSETQ. This CDR3 is built from 15 residues. Trimming removed 0 bases at V and 2 bases at J, with 11 bases between. CDR3 DNA: TGCGCCAGCAGCTTGGGAGGACAGACTCAAGAGACCCAGTACTTC. This sequence encodes CASSLGGQTQETQYF.

V usage is TRBV7-2 and J usage is TRBJ1-5; TRBD1 agrees at 9 bases. The CDR3 sequence is 14 residues long. The germline gives CDR1 SGHTA, CDR2 FQGNSA. J lost 8 bases, V lost 6 bases, and 8 bases had no gene match. The CDR3 DNA sequence: TGTGCCAGCAGTTTCACAGGGGGCTCTGAGCCCCAGCATTTT. Amino acids: CASSFTGGSEPQHF.

Only a few counts were recorded for this clone. The chain is built from TRBV28 and TRBJ2-7; 9 bases agree with TRBD1. CDR3 size: 15 residues. V lost 5 bases to trimming and J lost 2 bases; unmatched junction nucleotides: 7. CDR1 MDHEN and CDR2 SYDVKM come from the germline V gene. This chain's CDR3 is CASSPPGTGTYEQYF. CDR3 nucleotide sequence: TGTGCCAGCAGTCCCCCCGGGACAGGGACCTACGAGCAGTACTTC.

The V gene is TRBV4-2, the J gene TRBJ1-2, with D maybe TRBD1 (5 bases). Deletions cut 8 bases from V and 3 bases from J, with 10 bases between. The CDR3 consists of 12 residues. CDR1 and CDR2 from the germline V gene are LGHNA and YNFKEQ. Here the CDR3 reads CASRGSHYGYTF. The CDR3 DNA reads as TGTGCCAGCCGGGGGTCGCACTATGGCTACACCTTC.

J is TRBJ1-2 and V is TRBV6-5; D may be TRBD1 (6 bases). The CDR3 has 13 residues. Trimming cost V 7 bases and J 4 bases, with 13 bases left between them. The germline V gene encodes CDR1 MNHEY and CDR2 SVGAGI. Here the CDR3 DNA reads TGTGCCAGCACCAGAGACAGGACCTATGGCTACACCTTC. Protein sequence: CASTRDRTYGYTF.

The chain employs TRBV4-2 and TRBJ2-7, with D perhaps TRBD1 (6 bases). Germline CDR1 reads LGHNA; CDR2 reads YNFKEQ. Trimming removed 0 bases from V and 3 bases from J, with 12 bases in between. This CDR3 is built from 15 residues. CDR3 residues: CASSQDVGTIYEQYF. DNA for the CDR3: TGTGCCAGCAGCCAAGATGTAGGGACAATCTACGAGCAGTACTTC.

This chain joins TRBV7-6 and TRBJ1-5; TRBD1 aligns across 8 bases. This CDR3 has 16 amino acids. Germline CDR1 reads SGHVS; CDR2 reads FNYEAQ. The V and J ends lost 1 base and 5 bases, in that order; junction bases with no gene match: 7. The CDR3 coding sequence is TGTGCCAGCAGCTTAGGACAGGGGATGGGGCATCAGCCCCAGCATTTT. Amino acids: CASSLGQGMGHQPQHF.

V usage is TRBV19 and J usage is TRBJ1-5; D unresolved. From germline, CDR1 is LNHDA and CDR2 SQIVND (reference sequence). V was pared by 3 bases and J by 0 bases, with 12 bases between. This CDR3 comprises 16 residues. CDR3 bases: TGTGCCAGTAGTATTGTCAGAACCACTAGCAATCAGCCCCAGCATTTT. Its protein product is CASSIVRTTSNQPQHF.

The chain is built from TRBV6-1 and TRBJ2-5; TRBD2 matches at 7 bases. With V trimmed by 3 bases and J by 4 bases, 11 bases remained unmatched. CDR3 length: 16 amino acids. Germline V gives CDR1 MNHNS, CDR2 SASEGT. The CDR3 bases are TGTGCCAGCAGTGACCTGAGGACTAGTTCGAGAGAGACCCAGTACTTC. It codes for CASSDLRTSSRETQYF.

The chain is built from TRBV27 and TRBJ2-5; 8 nucleotides line up with TRBD1. The CDR3 has 14 amino acids. The J segment lost 3 bases and the V segment lost 4 bases, leaving 4 bases of the junction unmatched. Germline V gene lookup returns CDR1 MNHEY and CDR2 SMNVEV (reference sequence). CDR3 nucleotide sequence: TGTGCCAGCAGTTCGAACAGGGGGGAAGAGACCCAGTACTTC. Protein sequence: CASSSNRGEETQYF.

This sequence joins TRBV19 and TRBJ2-1, with 8 bases fitting TRBD2. CDR1 and CDR2 (germline): LNHDA, SQIVND (reference sequence). The V segment lost 7 bases and the J segment 8 bases; nucleotides outside the gene matches: 10. The CDR3 length is 14 residues. The CDR3 here is CASKFLAGGDEQFF. The DNA for the CDR3 is TGTGCCAGTAAATTCCTGGCGGGGGGCGATGAGCAGTTCTTC.

This chain links TRBV11-3 with TRBJ1-4, with a possible D match to TRBD1 (5 bases). CDR3 size: 17 residues. From germline, CDR1 is SGHNT and CDR2 YENEEA. Trimming cost V 5 bases and J 2 bases, with 18 bases left between them. The CDR3 nucleotides are TGTGCCAGCAGCCTGGGCAGGGAAGCTTTCACTAATGAAAAACTGTTTTTT. It encodes CASSLGREAFTNEKLFF.

This rearrangement joins TRBV6-5 to TRBJ1-6; 7 bases are a match to TRBD1. Germline CDR1 and CDR2: MNHEY and SVGAGI. V lost 9 bases to trimming and J lost 7 bases; unmatched junction nucleotides: 6. CDR3 size: 13 residues. CDR3 in amino acids: CASYRGRNSPLHF. In nucleotides, the CDR3 is TGTGCCAGTTACAGGGGCCGGAATTCACCCCTCCACTTT.

J is TRBJ2-1 and V is TRBV5-6, with 9 positions matching TRBD2. The germline gives CDR1 SGHDT, CDR2 YYEEEE. This CDR3 is 19 amino acids long. V dropped 4 bases and J dropped 9; count of bases not matched to a gene: 23. Here the CDR3 reads CASSLRGGYVSSGSVEQFF. CDR3 coding DNA: TGTGCCAGCAGCCTGCGGGGGGGTTATGTGAGTAGCGGGAGTGTTGAGCAGTTCTTC. Full variable domain (rest looked up from reference TRBV5-6 and TRBJ2-1): DAGVTQSPTHLIKTRGQQVTLRCSPKSGHDTVSWYQQALGQGPQFIFQYYEEEERQRGNFPDRFSGHQFPNYSSELNVNALLLGDSALYLCASSLRGGYVSSGSVEQFFGPGTRLTVL.

V is TRBV5-8 and J is TRBJ2-5; TRBD2 matches at 12 bases. CDR1 and CDR2 (germline): SGHTS, YDEGEE. The trim removed 0 bases at V and 4 bases at J, leaving 10 bases unmatched. This CDR3 has 18 amino acids. The CDR3 sequence: CASSLARLAGDLRETQYF. Written as DNA, the CDR3 is TGTGCCAGCAGCTTGGCGCGACTAGCGGGGGATCTTAGAGAGACCCAGTACTTC.